This T cell receptor beta chain was recovered during a study of identical twins. TCRdb re-called the 5' RACE reads with MiXCR, one entry per CDR3 protein. The sample contains 450,000 or so distinct CDR3 sequences, 20% to 25% of which appear only once. This clonotype occurred a few times. The CDR3 loop spans 14 amino acids. V was cut by 5 bases and J by 5 bases, with 16 bases left in between. This sample also appeared in a second study, on T cells expressing NK-cell markers. That paper notes: Among the eight sequenced donors, seven tested HCMV-seropositive and one tested seronegative. The sorts in several experiments were restricted to alpha-beta TCR T cells by an anti-gamma-delta TCR antibody. A handful of donors showed these clonotypes also leading the CD3+CD56-NKG2C+ fraction.

This sequence originates from a woman under 30 in good health. Sequencing input: CD4+ T cells sorted from blood. J is TRBJ2-7 and V is TRBV12-3 or TRBV12-4, with a possible D match to TRBD1 (5 bases). The CDR3 sequence: CASSKSYSGNEQYF. CDR3 nucleotides: TGTGCCAGCAGTAAAAGTTATTCAGGGAACGAGCAGTACTTC.